This T cell receptor beta chain was captured in a study of blood T cell repertoires in COVID-19. Between the trimmed V and J ends, which lost 5 bases and 2 bases, there was a span of 3 bases. The CDR3 covers 11 residues. Germline V gene data show CDR1 as MDHEN and CDR2 as SYDVKM. This clone was seen once. This sample includes further DNA sequences coding for the same CDR3. Data came from immunoSEQ multiplex PCR; TCRdb stores just in-frame clones and leaves some out. The repertoire holds around 300,000 clones, with about 87% as singletons. This clonotype was obtained from a woman in her 50s who had recovered from COVID-19. Sample: PBMCs or T cells enriched from blood (not recorded which). The rearrangement joins TRBV28 to TRBJ1-2; no definite D call. The CDR3 region has the DNA TGTGCCAGCAGTCAGAACTATGGCTACACCTTC. Amino acid sequence: CASSQNYGYTF.